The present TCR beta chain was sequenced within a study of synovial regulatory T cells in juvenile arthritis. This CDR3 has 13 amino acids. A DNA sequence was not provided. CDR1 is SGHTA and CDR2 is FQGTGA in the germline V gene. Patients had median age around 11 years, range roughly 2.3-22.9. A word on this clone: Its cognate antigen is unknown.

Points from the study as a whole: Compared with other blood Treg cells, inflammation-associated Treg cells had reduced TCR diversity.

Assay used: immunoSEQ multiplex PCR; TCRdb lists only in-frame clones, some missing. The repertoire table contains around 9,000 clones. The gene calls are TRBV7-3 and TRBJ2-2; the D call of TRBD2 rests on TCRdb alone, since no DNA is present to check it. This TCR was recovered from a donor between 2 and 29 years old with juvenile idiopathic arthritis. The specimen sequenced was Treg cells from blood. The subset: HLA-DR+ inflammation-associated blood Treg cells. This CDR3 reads CASSGGWGGELFF.